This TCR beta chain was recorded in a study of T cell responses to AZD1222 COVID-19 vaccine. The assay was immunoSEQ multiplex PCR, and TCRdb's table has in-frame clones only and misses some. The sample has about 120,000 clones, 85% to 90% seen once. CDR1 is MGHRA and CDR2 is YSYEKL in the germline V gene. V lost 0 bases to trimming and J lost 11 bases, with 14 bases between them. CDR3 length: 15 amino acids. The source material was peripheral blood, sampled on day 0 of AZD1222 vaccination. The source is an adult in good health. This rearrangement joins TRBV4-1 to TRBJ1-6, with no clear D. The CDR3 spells CASSQDLGSLAPLHF. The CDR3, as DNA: TGCGCCAGCAGCCAAGATTTGGGTTCTTTGGCACCCCTCCACTTT.